This T cell receptor beta chain was sequenced during a study of T cells after yellow fever vaccination. Study results and caveats: Weaker overall, the secondary response nonetheless peaked faster (day 5 versus 15).

Comments on this clonotype: The antigen remains unidentified.

In making TCR cDNA, 5'RACE template switching added a universal primer site and UMIs to it. Each CDR3 protein is one row after TCRdb ran MiXCR on the 5' RACE reads. Found here are 230,000 or so distinct CDR3 sequences, 6.5% to 7.5% of them singletons; the top ten hold 0.85% to 1.2%. This TCR came from a young man who received the YFV17D yellow fever vaccine. Sequenced material: CD4+ T cells sorted from PBMCs, taken on the day of the yellow fever booster vaccination.

The CDR3 sequence is CSVSAGRNNQPQHF. As DNA, the CDR3 is TGCAGCGTTTCCGCGGGACGGAACAATCAGCCCCAGCATTTT. V gene TRBV29-1 combines with J gene TRBJ1-5; a weak D match, TRBD1 (5 bases). This CDR3 comprises 14 residues. V shed 5 bases and J shed 3 bases, with 14 bases lying between them. Germline assignment: CDR1 SQVTM and CDR2 ANQGSEA.